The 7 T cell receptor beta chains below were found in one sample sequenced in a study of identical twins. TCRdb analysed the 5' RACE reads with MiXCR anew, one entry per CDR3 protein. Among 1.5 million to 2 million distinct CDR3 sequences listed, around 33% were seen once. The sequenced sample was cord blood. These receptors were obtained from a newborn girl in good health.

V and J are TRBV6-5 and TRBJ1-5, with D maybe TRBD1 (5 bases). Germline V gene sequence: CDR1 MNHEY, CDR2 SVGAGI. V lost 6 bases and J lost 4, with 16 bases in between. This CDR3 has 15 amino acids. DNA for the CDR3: TGTGCCAGCAGAGGGGAAAGTTGGGGGAATCAGCCCCAGCATTTT. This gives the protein CASRGESWGNQPQHF.

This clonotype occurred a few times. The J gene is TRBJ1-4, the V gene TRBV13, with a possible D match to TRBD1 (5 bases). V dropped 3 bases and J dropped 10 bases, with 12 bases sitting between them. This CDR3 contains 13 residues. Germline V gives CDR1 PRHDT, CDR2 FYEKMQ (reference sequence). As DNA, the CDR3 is TGTGCCAGCAGCTTTGGATGGGACGGAAAACTGTTTTTT. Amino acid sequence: CASSFGWDGKLFF.

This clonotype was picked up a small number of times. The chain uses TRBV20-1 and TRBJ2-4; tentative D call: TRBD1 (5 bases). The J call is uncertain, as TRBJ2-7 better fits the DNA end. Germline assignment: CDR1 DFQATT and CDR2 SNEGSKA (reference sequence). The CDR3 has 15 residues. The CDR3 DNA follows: TGCAGTGCTAGAGATCCAGTAGGGGCATTGTACGAGCAGTACTTC. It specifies CSARDPVGALYEQYF.

The CDR3 reads CAIRTGSSYEQYF. CDR3 DNA: TGTGCCATCAGGACGGGTTCCTCCTACGAGCAGTACTTC. The chain is built from TRBV10-3 and TRBJ2-7, with no clear D. The CDR3 runs to 13 residues. The V end was cut by 6 bases, the J end by 0 bases, with 9 bases between. Germline V gene data show CDR1 as ENHRY and CDR2 as SYGVKD.

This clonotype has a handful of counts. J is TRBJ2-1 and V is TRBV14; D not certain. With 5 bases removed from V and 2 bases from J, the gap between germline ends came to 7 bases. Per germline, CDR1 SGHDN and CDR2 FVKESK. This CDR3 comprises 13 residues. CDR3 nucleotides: TGTGCCAGCAGCTCGAACCCCTACAATGAGCAGTTCTTC. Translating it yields CASSSNPYNEQFF.

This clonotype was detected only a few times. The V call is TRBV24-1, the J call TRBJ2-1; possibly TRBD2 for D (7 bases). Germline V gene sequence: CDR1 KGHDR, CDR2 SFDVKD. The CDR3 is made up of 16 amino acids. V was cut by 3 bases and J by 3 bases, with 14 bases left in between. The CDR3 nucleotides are TGTGCCACCAGTGATCATGGGAGGGGGGACTACAATGAGCAGTTCTTC. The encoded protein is CATSDHGRGDYNEQFF.

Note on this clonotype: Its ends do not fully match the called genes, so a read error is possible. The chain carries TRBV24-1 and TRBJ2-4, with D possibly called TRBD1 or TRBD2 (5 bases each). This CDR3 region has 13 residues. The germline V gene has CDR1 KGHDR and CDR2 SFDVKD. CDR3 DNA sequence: TGTGCCACCAGTGATTTGGAGGGGAACATTCGGTACTTC. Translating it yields CATSDLEGNIRYF.